What follows are 20 T cell receptor beta chains derived from one specimen sequenced in a study of T cells after posttransplantation cyclophosphamide. The repertoire was sequenced with immunoSEQ multiplex PCR; TCRdb's copy has only in-frame clones and lacks some. The table lists under 25,000 clones, with no singletons. Treatment was busulfan-fludarabine conditioning, a marrow graft, and cyclophosphamide on days +3 and +4. The specimen comprised PBMCs, sampled after allogeneic stem cell transplant with posttransplant cyclophosphamide. The origin of the receptors is a male patient in his late teens or twenties who received an allogeneic stem cell transplant from a related donor, was CMV-positive, and had no GVHD. Some of these T cells may belong to the graft donor.

This clone was found many times. The chain joins TRBV11-2 to TRBJ1-1; tentatively, D is TRBD1 (5 bases). The CDR3 spans 15 residues. Between the trimmed V and J ends, which lost 0 bases and 0 bases, there was a span of 8 bases. Germline CDR1 is SGHAT and CDR2 is FQNNGV. The DNA of the CDR3 is TGTGCCAGCAGCTTAGACCTGGGGCTGAACACTGAAGCTTTCTTT. It specifies CASSLDLGLNTEAFF. Using reference TRBV11-2 and TRBJ1-1 for the parts outside the CDR3, the full variable domain is EAGVAQSPRYKIIEKRQSVAFWCNPISGHATLYWYQQILGQGPKLLIQFQNNGVVDDSQLPKDRFSAERLKGVDSTLKIQPAKLEDSAVYLCASSLDLGLNTEAFFGQGTRLTVV.

This clone was counted ten times or more. V gene TRBV4-3 combines with J gene TRBJ1-1; 10 nucleotides align to TRBD1. The CDR3 extends over 14 amino acids. After removal of 1 base from V and 6 bases from J, the junction contained 2 bases not matched to a gene. The germline CDR1 and CDR2 sequences are LGHNA and YSLEER. The CDR3 sequence: CASSQAGTGAEAFF. The CDR3 coding sequence is TGCGCCAGCAGCCAAGCCGGGACAGGGGCTGAAGCTTTCTTT.

This clone was recorded at least ten times. The CDR3 nucleotides read TGTGCCAGCAGTGACCGTGCTAGCCGAAGAGAGGAGCAGTACTTC. Translated: CASSDRASRREEQYF. The chain couples TRBV2 to TRBJ2-7, with a weak D call TRBD2 (5 bases). Trimming took 3 bases from V and 7 from J, leaving 19 bases between them. Germline V lookup: CDR1 SNHLY, CDR2 FYNNEI. The CDR3 loop spans 15 amino acids. Full variable domain (remainder filled in from reference TRBV2 and TRBJ2-7): EPEVTQTPSHQVTQMGQEVILRCVPISNHLYFYWYRQILGQKVEFLVSFYNNEISEKSEIFDDQFSVERPDGSNFTLKIRSTKLEDSAMYFCASSDRASRREEQYFGPGTRLTVT.

This rearrangement joins TRBV6-6 to TRBJ2-7, with 9 bases fitting TRBD1. This CDR3 contains 14 residues. Germline values: CDR1 MNHNY, CDR2 SVGAGI (reference sequence). V gave up 6 bases and J gave up 2 bases; unmatched junction bases: 5. The CDR3 DNA reads TGTGCCAGCAGCTCGAGACAGGGGGCCTACGAGCAGTACTTC. This sequence encodes CASSSRQGAYEQYF.

This clone was observed at least ten times. The rearrangement joins TRBV2 to TRBJ2-2; possibly TRBD2 for D (5 bases). Germline V CDR1 and CDR2: SNHLY, FYNNEI. The CDR3 contains 14 residues. V lost 9 bases, J lost 2 bases, and 13 bases lay in between. CDR3 residues: CARGAGTNTGELFF. As DNA, the CDR3 is TGTGCCAGGGGTGCGGGTACCAACACCGGGGAGCTGTTTTTT.

Many counts were recorded for this clone. The CDR3 sequence: CASSQEGNRYYEQYF. The CDR3 bases are TGCGCCAGCAGCCAAGAAGGGAACAGGTACTACGAGCAGTACTTC. The V gene is TRBV4-1, the J gene TRBJ2-7; perhaps TRBD1 as D (5 bases). V was shortened by 0 bases and J by 3 bases, with 12 bases between the two germline ends. The germline gives CDR1 MGHRA, CDR2 YSYEKL. The CDR3 consists of 15 residues.

This clone was observed at least ten times. J is TRBJ2-3 and V is TRBV28; TRBD2 aligns across 9 bases. Trimming took 6 bases from V and 2 from J; bases not matched to a gene: 6. CDR1 MDHEN and CDR2 SYDVKM come from the germline V gene. CDR3 length: 15 residues. The CDR3 is CASSLLAGYTDTQYF. The CDR3 nucleotides read TGTGCCAGCAGCCTTCTAGCGGGATACACAGATACGCAGTATTTT.

This clone was counted a few times. This chain connects TRBV28 to TRBJ1-6; the match to TRBD1 covers 9 bases. The CDR3 loop spans 16 amino acids. Germline values: CDR1 MDHEN, CDR2 SYDVKM. Trimming removed 6 bases from V and 10 bases from J; junction bases left unmatched: 13. DNA for the CDR3: TGTGCCAGCAGCCTAAAGGAGGGACAGGGTTACTCACCCCTCCACTTT. Its protein product is CASSLKEGQGYSPLHF.

This clone was found many times. The CDR3 loop reads CASSSGLASLYQETQYF. CDR3 DNA sequence: TGTGCCAGCAGCTCTGGACTAGCCTCCTTGTACCAAGAGACCCAGTACTTC. The rearrangement links TRBV11-1 to TRBJ2-5, with 8 bases matching TRBD2. The CDR3 spans 17 residues. J lost 0 bases, V lost 4 bases, and 10 bases had no gene match. Germline CDR1 SGHAT, CDR2 FQDESV (reference sequence).

This clone showed up many times. The chain combines TRBV12-5 with TRBJ2-1; D perhaps matches TRBD2 (5 bases). V was cut by 5 bases and J by 12 bases, with 14 bases left in between. CDR3 length: 12 residues. From germline, CDR1 is LGHNT and CDR2 FRNRAP. In DNA form, the CDR3 reads TGTGCTAGTGGTGAGGCCGGGATTCCGCAGTTCTTC. Translating gives CASGEAGIPQFF.

This clone was observed many times. The V call is TRBV7-9, the J call TRBJ2-5, with D unclear. Looked up from germline, CDR1 is SEHNR and CDR2 is FQNEAQ (reference sequence). The CDR3 is 16 residues long. V was shortened by 1 base and J by 1 base, with 13 bases between the two germline ends. The CDR3 is CASSLGRSTGQETQYF. The CDR3 DNA follows: TGTGCCAGCAGCTTAGGACGCTCTACGGGCCAAGAGACCCAGTACTTC.

Many counts were recorded for this clone. CDR3 in DNA: TGTGCCAGCAGTCGTGGGACAGGGGGCTATGGCTACACCTTC. Protein: CASSRGTGGYGYTF. The chain recombines TRBV7-9 with TRBJ1-2; 11 positions agree with TRBD1. J gave up 4 bases and V 6 bases, and 4 bases lay outside the gene matches. CDR1 SEHNR and CDR2 FQNEAQ come from the germline V gene (reference sequence). The CDR3 consists of 14 residues.

This clone was found many times. The V call is TRBV11-3, the J call TRBJ2-2, with 14 bases matching TRBD2. Germline V lookup: CDR1 SGHNT, CDR2 YENEEA. After removal of 4 bases from V and 6 bases from J, the junction contained 13 bases not matched to a gene. This CDR3 has 19 amino acids. CDR3 loop: CASSSYPGLAGVGAGELFF. The CDR3 DNA reads as TGTGCCAGCAGCTCCTACCCGGGACTAGCGGGAGTCGGCGCCGGGGAGCTGTTTTTT.

This clone was picked up many times. The chain is built from TRBV29-1 and TRBJ2-1, with 8 bases identical to TRBD2. The CDR3 spans 13 residues. Germline V gene sequence: CDR1 SQVTM, CDR2 ANQGSEA. V trimming: 6 bases; J trimming: 4 bases; junction bases outside the gene matches: 5. The CDR3 sequence: CSVIERGYNEQFF. The CDR3 DNA is TGCAGCGTGATCGAGCGGGGGTACAATGAGCAGTTCTTC.

This clone was found many times. The V gene is TRBV11-2, the J gene TRBJ2-3; 9 nucleotides agree with TRBD1. Germline-derived CDR1 and CDR2 are SGHAT and FQNNGV. CDR3 length: 18 residues. V was pared by 4 bases and J by 3 bases, with 14 bases of the junction left unmatched. The CDR3 loop is CASSSSPGTGPHTDTQYF. The CDR3 nucleotides read TGTGCCAGCAGCTCCAGTCCCGGGACAGGGCCGCATACAGATACGCAGTATTTT.

Many counts were recorded for this clone. The chain is built from TRBV28 and TRBJ2-5; TRBD2 matches 13 bases. The junction had 7 bases not matched to a gene; V was cut back by 7 bases and J by 5 bases. The germline V gene has CDR1 MDHEN and CDR2 SYDVKM. The CDR3 is 15 residues long. CDR3 in amino acids: CASTGLAGDRETQYF. The CDR3 DNA is TGTGCCAGCACCGGACTAGCGGGGGATAGGGAGACCCAGTACTTC.

This clone was observed at least ten times. The rearrangement links TRBV19 to TRBJ1-5; D unclear. The CDR3 sequence is 16 residues long. The ends were cut back, 5 bases at V and 2 bases at J, with 16 bases in the middle. Looked up from germline, CDR1 is LNHDA and CDR2 is SQIVND (reference sequence). Here the CDR3 reads CASSVLERFRNQPQHF. Written as DNA, the CDR3 is TGTGCCAGTAGTGTATTGGAGAGGTTTCGCAATCAGCCCCAGCATTTT.

This clone ranks as medium-sized (0.01 to 0.1%). The DNA for the CDR3 is TGCGCCAGCAGCTCCTGGACAGGGGGTCAAGGCTACACCTTC. Translation: CASSSWTGGQGYTF. The chain has TRBV5-1 and TRBJ1-2; 10 positions match TRBD1. This CDR3 is built from 14 residues. In germline, CDR1 is SGHRS, CDR2 YFSETQ. Germline trimming cut 3 bases from V and 8 bases from J; bases unmatched to any gene: 7.

At least ten counts were recorded for this clone. This chain connects TRBV5-1 to TRBJ2-3; TRBD1 agrees at 8 bases. The germline gives CDR1 SGHRS, CDR2 YFSETQ. The junction had 11 bases not matched to a gene; V was cut back by 1 base and J by 4 bases. The CDR3 has 17 residues. CDR3 DNA sequence: TGCGCCAGCAGCTTGCCCTCAGGACAGGGAGGAGCAGATACGCAGTATTTT. Translation: CASSLPSGQGGADTQYF.

This clone has a count of ten or more. The rearrangement uses TRBV28 and TRBJ1-6; D is unresolved. The CDR3 sequence is 13 residues long. Germline V gives CDR1 MDHEN, CDR2 SYDVKM. The V and J ends lost 1 base and 6 bases respectively, with 4 bases between them. CDR3 bases: TGTGCCAGCAGTTTATTCTCTAATTCACCCCTCCACTTT. Protein sequence: CASSLFSNSPLHF.